Shown below are 11 T cell receptor beta chains from a single sample sequenced in a study of blood T cell repertoires in COVID-19. Here immunoSEQ multiplex PCR was the method, and the copy in TCRdb shows in-frame clones only, minus some. The sample yields 100,000 to 150,000 clones, more than 70% seen once. Sequencing was carried out using peripheral blood. These receptors were collected from a man at least 80 years old with active or convalescent COVID-19.

This sequence joins TRBV19 and TRBJ1-5; 7 nucleotides agree with TRBD1. Trimming at V came to 7 bases and at J to 7 bases, leaving 4 bases not matched to a gene. The CDR3 is 12 residues long. Per germline, CDR1 LNHDA and CDR2 SQIVND (reference sequence). The CDR3 nucleotides are TGTGCCAGTACCCCACAGGGGCAGCCCCAGCATTTT. Protein product: CASTPQGQPQHF.

The rearrangement uses TRBV29-1 and TRBJ2-7; D is perhaps TRBD1 (6 bases). Trimming pared 4 bases from V and 5 bases from J, leaving 15 bases between. The V gene's germline CDR1 is SQVTM and CDR2 ANQGSEA. The CDR3 is made up of 13 amino acids. Here the CDR3 DNA reads TGCAGCGTTGGGGTTGTACAGGGTGACGAGCAGTACTTC. Its protein is CSVGVVQGDEQYF.

The chain links TRBV6-5 to TRBJ2-3; maybe TRBD1 (6 bases). Germline V gene lookup returns CDR1 MNHEY and CDR2 SVGAGI. V lost 2 bases and J 0 bases, leaving 12 bases between the germline ends. The CDR3 is 16 amino acids. DNA for the CDR3: TGTGCCAGCAGTTACCGAGGGGGAACTAGCACAGATACGCAGTATTTT. Translated, it gives CASSYRGGTSTDTQYF.

A single count supports this clone. This rearrangement joins TRBV24-1 to TRBJ1-5, with D tentatively TRBD1 (6 bases). Germline V gene sequence: CDR1 KGHDR, CDR2 SFDVKD. The CDR3 covers 16 residues. Between the trimmed V and J ends, which lost 12 bases and 3 bases, there was a span of 23 bases. The CDR3 here is CAAWGPELRVNQPQHF. The CDR3 DNA follows: TGTGCCGCCTGGGGGCCGGAATTACGGGTCAATCAGCCCCAGCATTTT.

This clone was detected a few times. CDR3: CASSIGGSGYTF. In DNA form, the CDR3 reads TGTGCCAGTAGTATAGGAGGGAGTGGCTACACCTTC. The J gene is TRBJ1-2, the V gene TRBV19; D call uncertain. Trimming pared 1 base from V and 7 bases from J, leaving 7 bases between. This CDR3 has 12 residues. Germline V gives CDR1 LNHDA, CDR2 SQIVND (reference sequence).

The chain has TRBV7-9 and TRBJ2-2; tentatively, D is TRBD1 (6 bases). The germline CDR1 and CDR2 sequences are SEHNR and FQNEAQ (reference sequence). The CDR3 length is 14 residues. Trimming shortened V by 5 bases and J by 1 base, and 8 bases separated the two germline ends. The CDR3 loop reads CASSPGQNTGELFF. The CDR3 DNA is TGTGCCAGCAGCCCGGGACAGAACACCGGGGAGCTGTTTTTT.

CDR3 in DNA: TGTGCCAGCAGCCTGGGGGGTAGCGGGGGATACAATGAGCAGTTCTTC. This codes for CASSLGGSGGYNEQFF. The rearrangement links TRBV11-3 to TRBJ2-1, with 9 bases matching TRBD2. After removal of 5 bases from V and 4 bases from J, the junction contained 9 bases not matched to a gene. CDR1 and CDR2 (germline): SGHNT, YENEEA. The CDR3 loop spans 16 amino acids. Full variable domain (missing parts from reference TRBV11-3 and TRBJ2-1): EAGVVQSPRYKIIEKKQPVAFWCNPISGHNTLYWYLQNLGQGPELLIRYENEEAVDDSQLPKDRFSAERLKGVDSTLKIQPAELGDSAVYLCASSLGGSGGYNEQFFGPGTRLTVL.

The chain uses TRBV27 and TRBJ2-3; D may be TRBD1 (6 bases). The CDR3 loop spans 15 amino acids. V was pared by 2 bases and J by 1 base, with 10 bases between. In germline, CDR1 is MNHEY, CDR2 SMNVEV (reference sequence). CDR3 in amino acids: CASSLGAGGTDTQYF. The DNA of the CDR3 is TGTGCCAGCAGTTTAGGAGCAGGGGGCACAGATACGCAGTATTTT.

This clone was recorded only once. This chain links TRBV10-2 with TRBJ1-3; no definite D call. Germline-derived CDR1 and CDR2 are WSHSY and SAAADI. This CDR3 region has 16 residues. With 5 bases removed from V and 0 bases from J, the gap between germline ends came to 14 bases. CDR3 residues: CASSPGLSSSGNTIYF. The DNA for the CDR3 is TGCGCCAGCAGTCCGGGTTTATCTAGCTCTGGAAACACCATATATTTT.

The CDR3 spells CASSGTGTEAFF. The CDR3 nucleotides read TGTGCCAGCAGTGGCACAGGAACCGAAGCTTTCTTT. This chain links TRBV6-6 with TRBJ1-1; the D gene is possibly TRBD1 (5 bases). Germline V lookup: CDR1 MNHNY, CDR2 SVGAGI (reference sequence). V was pared by 5 bases and J by 8 bases, with 12 bases between. This CDR3 comprises 12 residues.

The chain carries TRBV20-1 and TRBJ2-7; a weak D match, TRBD1 (5 bases). CDR1 DFQATT and CDR2 SNEGSKA come from the germline V gene (reference sequence). The CDR3 loop spans 11 amino acids. Trimming shortened V by 3 bases and J by 4 bases, and 7 bases separated the two germline ends. The CDR3 region has the DNA TGCAGTGCTAGGGACATATACGAGCAGTACTTC. Translating gives CSARDIYEQYF.